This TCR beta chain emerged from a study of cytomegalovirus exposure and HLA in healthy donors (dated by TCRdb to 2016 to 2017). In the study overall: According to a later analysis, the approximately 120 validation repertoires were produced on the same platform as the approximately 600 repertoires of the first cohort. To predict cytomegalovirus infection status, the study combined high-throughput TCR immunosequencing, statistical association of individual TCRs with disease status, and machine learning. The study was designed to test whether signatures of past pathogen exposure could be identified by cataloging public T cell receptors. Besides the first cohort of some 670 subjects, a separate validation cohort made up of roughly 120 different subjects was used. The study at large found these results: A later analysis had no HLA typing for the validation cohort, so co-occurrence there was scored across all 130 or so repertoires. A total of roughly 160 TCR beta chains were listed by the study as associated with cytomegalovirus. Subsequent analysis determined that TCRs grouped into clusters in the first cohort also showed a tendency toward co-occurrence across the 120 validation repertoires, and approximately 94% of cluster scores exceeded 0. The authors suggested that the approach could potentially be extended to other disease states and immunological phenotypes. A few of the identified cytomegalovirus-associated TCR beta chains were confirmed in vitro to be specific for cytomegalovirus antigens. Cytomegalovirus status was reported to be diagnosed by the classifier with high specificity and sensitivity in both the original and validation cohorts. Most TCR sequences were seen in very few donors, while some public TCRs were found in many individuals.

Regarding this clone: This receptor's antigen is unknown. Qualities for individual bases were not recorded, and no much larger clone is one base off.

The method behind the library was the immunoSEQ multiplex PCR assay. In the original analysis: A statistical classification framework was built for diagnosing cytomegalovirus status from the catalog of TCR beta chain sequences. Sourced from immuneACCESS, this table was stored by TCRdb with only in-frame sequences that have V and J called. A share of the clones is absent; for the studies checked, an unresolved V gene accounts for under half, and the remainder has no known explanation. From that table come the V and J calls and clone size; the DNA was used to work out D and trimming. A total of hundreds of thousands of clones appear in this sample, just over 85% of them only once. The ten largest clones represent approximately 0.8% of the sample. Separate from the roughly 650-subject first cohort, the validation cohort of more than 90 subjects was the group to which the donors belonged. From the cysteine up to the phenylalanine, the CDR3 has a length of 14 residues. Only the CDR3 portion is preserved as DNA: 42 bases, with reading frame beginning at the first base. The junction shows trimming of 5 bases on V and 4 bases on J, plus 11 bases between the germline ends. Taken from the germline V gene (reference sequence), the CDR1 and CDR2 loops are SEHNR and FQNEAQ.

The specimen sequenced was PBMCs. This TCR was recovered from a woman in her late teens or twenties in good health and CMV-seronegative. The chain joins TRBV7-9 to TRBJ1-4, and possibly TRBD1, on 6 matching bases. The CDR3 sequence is CASSLTRGNEKLFF. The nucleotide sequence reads TGTGCCAGCAGCCTTACCAGGGGTAATGAAAAACTGTTTTTT.